This is a list of T cell receptor beta chains from one sample in a study of STAT5B mutations in CD4+ large granular lymphocyte leukemia. The data were produced by immunoSEQ multiplex PCR, yet TCRdb's version contains in-frame clones alone and is incomplete. The sample includes 20,000 to 30,000 clones, about 86% seen only once; the top ten take more than 0.25%. The specimen was CD4+ T cells from blood buffy coats. All receptors derive from a human donor in good health. The CDR3 runs from the conserved cysteine through the conserved F or W. D genes are given only for firm matches. Clone size is given for some rows only: seen once, a few or many times, or a class if the clone is expanded.

j_call | clone_size | d_call | cdr3_length | v_call | cdr3_aa | cdr3_nt
TRBJ2-5 | once | . | 15 | TRBV10-1 | CASSESEQGRETQYF | TGCGCCAGCAGTGAGTCGGAACAGGGCCGAGAGACCCAGTACTTC
TRBJ2-2 | . | . | 14 | TRBV6-5 | CASSTPVIAGELFF | TGTGCCAGCAGTACTCCAGTAATAGCCGGGGAGCTGTTTTTT
TRBJ1-5 | . | . | 14 | TRBV6-1 | CASALRHQNQPQHF | TGTGCCAGCGCGTTACGACACCAAAATCAGCCCCAGCATTTT
TRBJ1-5 | . | . | 15 | TRBV6-6 | CASSSLTPHSQPQHF | TGTGCCAGCAGTTCTTTGACCCCACATTCGCAGCCCCAGCATTTT
TRBJ2-5 | . | . | 14 | TRBV6-6 | CASSPRGGIETQYF | TGTGCCAGCAGTCCCCGAGGGGGGATAGAGACCCAGTACTTC
TRBJ2-7 | . | . | 19 | TRBV4-1 | CASSPDSEGMGTPPYEQYF | TGCGCCAGCAGCCCAGATTCGGAGGGTATGGGTACACCCCCCTACGAGCAGTACTTC
TRBJ2-7 | . | TRBD2 | 13 | TRBV11-2 | CASRISGSYEQYF | TGTGCCAGCAGGATTAGCGGGTCCTACGAGCAGTACTTC
TRBJ1-2 | few | TRBD1 | 18 | TRBV28 | CASITLGRTGAINYGYTF | TGTGCCAGCATCACCCTCGGCAGGACAGGGGCTATTAACTATGGCTACACCTTC
TRBJ1-2 | . | . | 14 | TRBV9 | CASSGHRYQDGYTF | TGTGCCAGCAGCGGACACAGGTATCAGGATGGCTACACCTTC
TRBJ2-7 | . | TRBD2 | 14 | TRBV5-4 | CASSLTSGSYEQYF | TGTGCCAGCAGCTTGACTAGCGGGAGTTACGAGCAGTACTTC
TRBJ1-1 | . | TRBD1 | 13 | TRBV2 | CASVDRVDTEAFF | TGTGCCAGCGTGGACAGGGTAGACACTGAAGCTTTCTTT
TRBJ2-1 | . | TRBD2 | 15 | TRBV7-9 | CASSAGLATGNEQFF | TGTGCCAGCAGCGCGGGACTAGCGACAGGGAATGAGCAGTTCTTC
TRBJ2-3 | . | . | 13 | TRBV7-2 | CASSPSPTDTQYF | TGTGCCAGCAGCCCCAGCCCCACAGATACGCAGTATTTT
TRBJ2-5 | . | . | 16 | TRBV6-1 | CASSEEASSKMETQYF | TGTGCCAGCAGTGAAGAGGCTAGCTCTAAGATGGAGACCCAGTACTTC
TRBJ1-3 | . | . | 14 | TRBV19 | CASSGTSPGNTIYF | TGTGCCAGTAGTGGGACGTCGCCCGGAAACACCATATATTTT
TRBJ1-2 | . | . | 16 | TRBV5-4 | CASSLASEGAGYGYTF | TGTGCCAGCAGCTTGGCGAGTGAAGGGGCCGGATATGGCTACACCTTC
TRBJ1-4 | . | . | 13 | TRBV21-1 | CASRHSVNPQLFF | TGTGCCAGCAGACACTCGGTGAACCCCCAACTGTTTTTT
TRBJ2-5 | . | TRBD1 | 14 | TRBV5-4 | CASSWTGTEETQYF | TGTGCCAGCAGCTGGACCGGGACAGAAGAGACCCAGTACTTC
TRBJ1-5 | few | . | 13 | TRBV7-3 | CASSPGGNQPQHF | TGTGCCAGCAGCCCAGGGGGCAATCAGCCCCAGCATTTT
TRBJ1-4 | . | . | 14 | TRBV10-3 | CAISEGSGDEKLFF | TGTGCCATCAGTGAGGGATCTGGGGATGAAAAACTGTTTTTT
TRBJ2-1 | . | . | 17 | TRBV25-1 | CASSERDYSYAYNEQFF | TGTGCCAGCAGTGAAAGAGACTATAGCTATGCCTACAATGAGCAGTTCTTC
TRBJ2-5 | . | . | 16 | TRBV5-1 | CASSWVLQGKGETQYF | TGCGCCAGCAGCTGGGTCTTACAGGGAAAGGGGGAGACCCAGTACTTC
TRBJ1-1 | . | TRBD1 | 15 | TRBV11-3 | CASSRLQGYGTEAFF | TGTGCCAGCAGCCGGTTACAGGGGTATGGGACTGAAGCTTTCTTT
TRBJ1-3 | . | . | 12 | TRBV6-5 | CASSANGNTIYF | TGTGCCAGCAGCGCAAATGGAAACACCATATATTTT
TRBJ2-1 | . | TRBD1 | 14 | TRBV9 | CASSPRTGLDEQFF | TGTGCCAGCAGCCCCCGGACAGGGTTGGATGAGCAGTTCTTC
TRBJ2-5 | . | . | 14 | TRBV15 | CATSIYGDQETQYF | TGTGCCACCAGCATTTATGGGGACCAAGAGACCCAGTACTTC
TRBJ1-5 | once | . | 13 | TRBV6-6 | CASTLGGNQPQHF | TGTGCCAGCACCCTAGGGGGCAATCAGCCCCAGCATTTT